One and the same sample provided the 28 T cell receptor beta chains below, sequenced in a study of T-cell reconstitution after alpha-beta-depleted transplantation in children. As it was prepared, the TCRbeta library received unique molecular identifiers. TCRdb reprocessed the PCR reads via MiXCR and lists one record per CDR3 protein. This sample yields hundreds of thousands of distinct CDR3 sequences, of which around 13% are seen a single time; 0.79% belongs to the top ten. Specimen: PBMCs, collected before TCRalphabeta/CD19-depleted stem cell transplant. The receptors were sampled from a girl aged 2-9 years with congenital amegakaryocytic thrombocytopenia, due to receive a stem cell transplant.

The table lists this clonotype with many counts. The gene calls are TRBV5-1 and TRBJ1-5; the D gene is possibly TRBD1 (5 bases). This CDR3 spans 15 amino acids. The germline V gene encodes CDR1 SGHRS and CDR2 YFSETQ. V was shortened by 1 base and J by 5 bases, with 13 bases between the two germline ends. The CDR3 loop reads CASSLWSRDDQPQHF. The CDR3, as DNA: TGCGCCAGCAGCTTGTGGTCTAGGGACGATCAGCCCCAGCATTTT. Based on the CDR3 plus reference TRBV5-1 and TRBJ1-5, the full variable domain is KAGVTQTPRYLIKTRGQQVTLSCSPISGHRSVSWYQQTPGQGLQFLFEYFSETQRNKGNFPGRFSGRQFSNSRSEMNVSTLELGDSALYLCASSLWSRDDQPQHFGDGTRLSIL.

The chain is built from TRBV12-3 or TRBV12-4 and TRBJ2-3; TRBD1 might be the D (6 bases). The CDR3 contains 13 residues. V was shortened by 3 bases and J by 5 bases, with 9 bases between the two germline ends. The CDR3 is CASSFHREDTQYF. In DNA form, the CDR3 reads TGTGCCAGCAGTTTTCACAGGGAAGATACGCAGTATTTT.

The chain links TRBV7-3 to TRBJ2-1; D gene unclear. Trimming removed 5 bases at V and 0 bases at J, with 11 bases between. The CDR3 contains 15 residues. The germline CDR1 and CDR2 sequences are SGHTA and FQGTGA. The CDR3 DNA reads TGTGCCAGCAGCCCGCTTGGGGTCTCCTACAATGAGCAGTTCTTC. This translates into CASSPLGVSYNEQFF.

This clonotype was picked up many times. The chain carries TRBV5-1 and TRBJ2-7; weak D call: TRBD1 (6 bases). The CDR3 has 15 amino acids. The ends were cut back, 1 base at V and 0 bases at J, with 11 bases in the middle. The germline V gene encodes CDR1 SGHRS and CDR2 YFSETQ. CDR3 sequence: CASSLNAGASYEQYF. The DNA of the CDR3 is TGCGCCAGCAGCTTGAATGCAGGGGCCTCCTACGAGCAGTACTTC.

This clonotype showed up many times. The chain recombines TRBV4-1 with TRBJ2-2, with D unresolved. The germline V gene has CDR1 MGHRA and CDR2 YSYEKL. V lost 1 base to trimming and J lost 6 bases, with 15 bases between them. The CDR3 is 16 amino acids. The CDR3 sequence is CASSQVAQTYPGELFF. The CDR3, as DNA: TGCGCCAGCAGCCAAGTAGCCCAAACATATCCCGGGGAGCTGTTTTTT.

This clonotype was seen a handful of times. The V and J genes are TRBV24-1 and TRBJ2-1; TRBD2 is a possible D gene (6 bases). The V end lost 5 bases, the J end lost 8 bases, and 15 bases lay between the germline ends. Germline V gene lookup returns CDR1 KGHDR and CDR2 SFDVKD. The length of the CDR3 is 14 residues. This CDR3 reads CATSAGGRRDEQFF. As DNA, the CDR3 is TGTGCCACCAGTGCTGGGGGGAGGCGGGATGAGCAGTTCTTC.

V and J are TRBV12-3 or TRBV12-4 and TRBJ1-5; the D gene is possibly TRBD1 (5 bases). The CDR3 length is 14 residues. Trimming removed 3 bases from V and 5 bases from J, with 11 bases in between. CDR3: CASSFFGADQPQHF. Written as DNA, the CDR3 is TGTGCCAGCAGTTTTTTCGGGGCCGATCAGCCCCAGCATTTT.

Many counts were recorded for this clonotype. The chain has TRBV12-3 or TRBV12-4 and TRBJ1-1, with unresolved D. CDR3 size: 15 residues. V gave up 1 base and J gave up 0 bases, with 9 bases separating them. CDR3 protein: CASSLEGPLNTEAFF. The DNA of the CDR3 is TGTGCCAGCAGTTTAGAGGGTCCCCTGAACACTGAAGCTTTCTTT.

Many counts were recorded for this clonotype. This sequence joins TRBV6-1 and TRBJ1-4, with TRBD1 matching 10 bases. Per germline, CDR1 MNHNS and CDR2 SASEGT. The CDR3 is made up of 16 amino acids. With V trimmed by 3 bases and J by 7 bases, 8 bases remained unmatched. The CDR3: CASSDPPGTGVEKLFF. As DNA, the CDR3 is TGTGCCAGCAGTGATCCCCCCGGGACAGGGGTTGAAAAACTGTTTTTT.

The rearrangement joins TRBV5-1 to TRBJ2-1, with 9 bases matching TRBD2. Germline loops: CDR1 SGHRS, CDR2 YFSETQ. There are 13 residues in the CDR3. V lost 5 bases, J lost 8 bases, and 5 bases stayed unmatched. The CDR3: CASRGTSMDEQFF. CDR3 nucleotides: TGCGCCAGCAGGGGGACTAGCATGGATGAGCAGTTCTTC. Drawing the rest from reference TRBV5-1 and TRBJ2-1, the complete variable domain is KAGVTQTPRYLIKTRGQQVTLSCSPISGHRSVSWYQQTPGQGLQFLFEYFSETQRNKGNFPGRFSGRQFSNSRSEMNVSTLELGDSALYLCASRGTSMDEQFFGPGTRLTVL.

This clonotype was found many times. This chain links TRBV20-1 with TRBJ2-1, with 7 bases that match TRBD2. V trimming: 3 bases; J trimming: 4 bases; junction bases outside the gene matches: 9. The CDR3 spans 15 residues. Germline V lookup: CDR1 DFQATT, CDR2 SNEGSKA (reference sequence). CDR3 coding DNA: TGCAGTGCTAGCCCTGGACTAGTGGGTTACAATGAGCAGTTCTTC. This sequence encodes CSASPGLVGYNEQFF.

This clonotype appeared many times. The chain joins TRBV7-9 to TRBJ2-1; no clear D. Germline lookup yields CDR1 SEHNR and CDR2 FQNEAQ (reference sequence). CDR3 size: 15 residues. The ends were cut back, 8 bases at V and 0 bases at J, with 14 bases in the middle. The CDR3 sequence: CASGTLLSSYNEQFF. CDR3 nucleotides: TGTGCCAGCGGTACATTGTTGAGCTCCTACAATGAGCAGTTCTTC.

The chain combines TRBV12-3 or TRBV12-4 with TRBJ2-7; 9 bases line up with TRBD2. V dropped 6 bases and J dropped 2; count of bases not matched to a gene: 14. CDR3 length equals 17 residues. CDR3: CASRQGTVSGRAYEQYF. In DNA, the CDR3 is TGTGCCAGCAGACAAGGGACTGTTAGCGGGAGAGCCTACGAGCAGTACTTC.

This clonotype was recorded at least ten times. The junction does not match germline at one end; this may be a read error. The DNA for the CDR3 is TGCAGTGCTGGAGACAGGGGCTCCGAGATAGCCAAAAACATTCAGTACTTC. Its protein is CSAGDRGSEIAKNIQYF. The rearrangement uses TRBV20-1 and TRBJ2-4, with TRBD1 matching 8 bases. The CDR3 extends over 17 amino acids. Germline CDR1 DFQATT, CDR2 SNEGSKA (reference sequence).

This clonotype was counted ten times or more. This chain uses TRBV29-1 with TRBJ2-7; 7 bases match TRBD1. The CDR3 covers 13 residues. J gave up 2 bases and V 1 base, and 2 bases lay outside the gene matches. Per germline, CDR1 SQVTM and CDR2 ANQGSEA. This CDR3 reads CSVEGDRPYEQYF. The CDR3, as DNA: TGCAGCGTTGAAGGGGACAGACCCTACGAGCAGTACTTC.

In this sample, this clonotype turned up many times. Written as DNA, the CDR3 is TGTGCCAGCAGCGTCATAGCGGGTCCTAATGAAAAACTGTTTTTT. Its translation: CASSVIAGPNEKLFF. This chain links TRBV7-2 with TRBJ1-4; no firm D call. The CDR3 has 15 amino acids. Trimming stripped 5 bases from V and 3 bases from J, with 13 bases between. Germline lookup yields CDR1 SGHTA and CDR2 FQGNSA.

This clonotype was detected many times. The rearrangement joins TRBV12-3 or TRBV12-4 to TRBJ2-5; D gene uncertain. The CDR3 covers 13 residues. Between the trimmed V and J ends, which lost 5 bases and 0 bases, there was a span of 7 bases. The CDR3 DNA sequence: TGTGCCAGCAGTAGTCAGAACCAAGAGACCCAGTACTTC. Residues: CASSSQNQETQYF.

This clonotype has a count of ten or more. This rearrangement joins TRBV20-1 to TRBJ2-1; 9 nucleotides align to TRBD2. The germline gives CDR1 DFQATT, CDR2 SNEGSKA (reference sequence). V dropped 5 bases and J dropped 7; count of bases not matched to a gene: 12. The CDR3 spans 15 residues. The CDR3 spells CSAPGFLAGWNEQFF. CDR3 DNA: TGCAGTGCTCCGGGCTTTCTAGCGGGGTGGAATGAGCAGTTCTTC.

This clonotype appeared a single time. This clone may be a read error of a much larger clone one base away. J is TRBJ2-6 and V is TRBV5-1, with D unresolved. Per the germline V gene, CDR1 is SGHRS and CDR2 is YFSETQ. The V gene lost 3 bases and the J gene lost 0 bases, with 4 bases spanning the gap. This CDR3 contains 14 residues. The DNA of the CDR3 is TGCGCCAGCAGCTGGGCCTCTGGGGCCAACGTCCTGACTTTC. Amino acids: CASSWASGANVLTF.

J is TRBJ2-7 and V is TRBV20-1; D uncertain. The CDR3 covers 13 residues. Germline-derived CDR1 and CDR2 are DFQATT and SNEGSKA (reference sequence). Trimming removed 3 bases at V and 0 bases at J, with 9 bases between. The CDR3 DNA is TGCAGTGCTAGGGTCCCGGACTCCTACGAGCAGTACTTC. Translation: CSARVPDSYEQYF.

The chain is built from TRBV5-5 and TRBJ1-2; D not resolved. V dropped 3 bases and J dropped 3 bases, with 15 bases sitting between them. CDR1 is SGHKS and CDR2 is YYEKEE in the germline V gene (reference sequence). CDR3 size: 15 residues. The CDR3, as DNA: TGTGCCAGCAGCTCCGCCAACCCCCCGTACTATGGCTACACCTTC. This translates into CASSSANPPYYGYTF.

This clonotype was counted at least ten times. The V call is TRBV5-1, the J call TRBJ2-3; TRBD2 matches at 8 bases. The CDR3 covers 15 residues. The V segment lost 2 bases and the J segment 5 bases; nucleotides outside the gene matches: 7. Germline lookup yields CDR1 SGHRS and CDR2 YFSETQ. The CDR3 sequence: CASSLAGDPGDTQYF. CDR3 coding DNA: TGCGCCAGCAGCTTAGCGGGAGACCCAGGAGATACGCAGTATTTT.

This clonotype was seen repeatedly, ten times or more. The rearrangement joins TRBV20-1 to TRBJ2-2, with TRBD2 identical over 7 bases. Germline-derived CDR1 and CDR2 are DFQATT and SNEGSKA (reference sequence). Unmatched junction bases numbered 5, after V lost 5 bases and J lost 5 bases. The CDR3 has 13 amino acids. This CDR3 is CSAGKAGTGELFF. The DNA for the CDR3 is TGCAGTGCTGGAAAAGCGGGAACCGGGGAGCTGTTTTTT.

The rearrangement links TRBV2 to TRBJ2-3; D unresolved. Germline CDR1 reads SNHLY; CDR2 reads FYNNEI. CDR3 length: 9 amino acids. The V end lost 3 bases, the J end lost 8 bases, and 0 bases lay between the germline ends. The CDR3 DNA reads as TGTGCCAGCAGTGATACGCAGTATTTT. Its translation is CASSDTQYF.

V gene TRBV5-1 combines with J gene TRBJ2-1; 11 nucleotides align to TRBD2. This CDR3 spans 19 amino acids. V shed 3 bases, J shed 0 bases, and the junction held 11 bases outside the gene matches. Germline values: CDR1 SGHRS, CDR2 YFSETQ. The CDR3: CASSSRRTSGSYSYNEQFF. The CDR3 region has the DNA TGCGCCAGCAGCTCCCGAAGGACTAGCGGGTCCTACTCCTACAATGAGCAGTTCTTC.

The sample holds a few counts of this clonotype. A much larger clone differs from this one at a single base, so this may be a read error. The genes are TRBV7-9 and TRBJ2-1; D remains unclear. Germline values: CDR1 SEHNR, CDR2 FQNEAQ (reference sequence). V shed 6 bases and J shed 5 bases, with 5 bases lying between them. This CDR3 spans 11 amino acids. CDR3 bases: TGTGCCAGCAGACACAACAATGAGCAGTTCTTC. This translates into CASRHNNEQFF.

Concerning this clonotype: At one end, the junction sequence differs from germline, possibly due to a read error. The V call is TRBV12-3 or TRBV12-4, the J call TRBJ2-4, with TRBD1 matching over 12 bases. The CDR3 length is 11 residues. The CDR3 loop is CASSLAGQGAF. The CDR3 DNA reads as TGTGCCAGCAGTCTGGCGGGACAGGGGGCCTTC.

In DNA form, the CDR3 reads TGTGCCACCAGTGCCCGGGTCGGTGGGGAGCTGTTTTTT. This codes for CATSARVGGELFF. This chain joins TRBV24-1 and TRBJ2-2; D ambiguous. The CDR3 totals 13 residues. The germline V gene has CDR1 KGHDR and CDR2 SFDVKD. V lost 5 bases, J lost 8 bases, and 11 bases lay in between.